What follows are 17 T cell receptor beta chains derived from one specimen sequenced in a study of blood T cell repertoires in COVID-19. Sequencing used immunoSEQ multiplex PCR; TCRdb keeps in-frame clones, though not all of them. The data hold 110,000 to 150,000 clones, with about 80% observed a single time. The sample consisted of peripheral blood. The receptors were sampled from a human donor in a cohort sampled during active COVID-19.

A few counts support this clone. The chain combines TRBV12-3 or TRBV12-4 with TRBJ1-1; 8 bases are shared with TRBD1. Losses at the gene ends were 5 bases for V and 12 bases for J; bases not matched to a gene: 8. This CDR3 is built from 12 residues. In nucleotides, the CDR3 is TGTGCCAGCAGTATCTCGACAGGGGAGTCTTTCTTT. Translating gives CASSISTGESFF.

V gene TRBV4-2 combines with J gene TRBJ2-3, with 9 positions matching TRBD2. V lost 4 bases and J lost 0; bases outside the gene matches: 17. CDR1 LGHNA and CDR2 YNFKEQ come from the germline V gene. The CDR3 consists of 20 residues. The CDR3 DNA reads as TGTGCCAGCAGCCGGTATAAACGGGTTAGCGGGGGAACTAGCACAGATACGCAGTATTTT. This translates into CASSRYKRVSGGTSTDTQYF.

The chain combines TRBV2 with TRBJ2-1, with a tentative D call TRBD2 (7 bases). From germline, CDR1 is SNHLY and CDR2 FYNNEI. V was trimmed by 3 bases and J by 8 bases, leaving 14 bases between them. The CDR3 covers 14 residues. CDR3 DNA sequence: TGTGCCAGCAGTGATGTGGGGGGGCTTTATGAGCAGTTCTTC. Its protein product is CASSDVGGLYEQFF.

The rearrangement links TRBV19 to TRBJ1-4; D call uncertain. The germline V gene has CDR1 LNHDA and CDR2 SQIVND (reference sequence). There are 12 residues in the CDR3. V was trimmed by 6 bases and J by 3 bases, leaving 5 bases between them. The CDR3 loop is CASSVANEKLFF. CDR3 sequence (DNA): TGTGCCAGTAGCGTAGCTAATGAAAAACTGTTTTTT.

The chain couples TRBV18 to TRBJ1-3, with 7 bases identical to TRBD1. This CDR3 comprises 13 residues. Per the germline V gene, CDR1 is KGHSH and CDR2 is LQKENI. With V trimmed by 6 bases and J by 4 bases, 3 bases remained unmatched. The CDR3 is CASSTGQGNTIYF. The CDR3 DNA is TGTGCCAGCTCCACGGGACAGGGAAACACCATATATTTT.

This chain joins TRBV21-1 and TRBJ2-5; TRBD1 is taken as the D call from the table, unchecked against the DNA. TRBV21-1 has pseudogene status. The length of the CDR3 is 13 residues. The CDR3 region has the DNA TGTGCCAGCAGCAGTGGACAGTCGTCTAACCAGTACTTC. Amino acid sequence: CASSSGQSSNQYF.

The chain links TRBV7-2 to TRBJ1-2, with TRBD1 matching over 8 bases. Germline values: CDR1 SGHTA, CDR2 FQGNSA. Losses at the gene ends were 1 base for V and 6 bases for J; bases not matched to a gene: 10. This CDR3 contains 16 residues. The CDR3 loop reads CASSLGPGQDFDGYTF. The CDR3 DNA sequence: TGTGCCAGCAGCTTAGGACCGGGACAGGATTTCGATGGCTACACCTTC.

The V and J genes are TRBV11-2 and TRBJ2-5, with D hard to call. Per the germline V gene, CDR1 is SGHAT and CDR2 is FQNNGV. This CDR3 comprises 12 residues. Trimming cost V 0 bases and J 8 bases, with 7 bases left between them. Written as DNA, the CDR3 is TGTGCCAGCAGCTTAGATCCTCTTACCCAGTACTTC. Translated: CASSLDPLTQYF.

The chain recombines TRBV2 with TRBJ1-4; 8 nucleotides line up with TRBD1. Unmatched junction bases numbered 4, after V lost 7 bases and J lost 3 bases. This CDR3 has 14 amino acids. Germline V gene sequence: CDR1 SNHLY, CDR2 FYNNEI. In nucleotides, the CDR3 is TGTGCCAGCATCCTACAGGGGGCTAATGAAAAACTGTTTTTT. This translates into CASILQGANEKLFF.

The chain couples TRBV25-1 to TRBJ2-1; D is ambiguous. This CDR3 has 12 residues. Trimming stripped 1 base from V and 10 bases from J, with 8 bases between. Per germline, CDR1 MGHDK and CDR2 SYGVNS. The CDR3 loop reads CASSESTPEQFF. The CDR3 DNA follows: TGTGCCAGCAGTGAATCGACACCCGAGCAGTTCTTC.

The rearrangement uses TRBV7-6 and TRBJ1-4; D is uncertain. Germline lookup yields CDR1 SGHVS and CDR2 FNYEAQ. The V and J ends lost 5 bases and 7 bases respectively, with 17 bases between them. This CDR3 spans 15 amino acids. The CDR3 spells CASSPPPGGGEKLFF. CDR3 sequence (DNA): TGTGCCAGCAGCCCCCCCCCGGGAGGAGGTGAAAAACTGTTTTTT. Looking up the rest from reference TRBV7-6 and TRBJ1-4 gives the full variable domain: GAGVSQSPRYKVTKRGQDVALRCDPISGHVSLYWYRQALGQGPEFLTYFNYEAQQDKSGLPNDRFSAERPEGSISTLTIQRTEQRDSAMYRCASSPPPGGGEKLFFGSGTQLSVL.

The chain carries TRBV2 and TRBJ1-1, with 12 bases that match TRBD1. From germline, CDR1 is SNHLY and CDR2 FYNNEI. The CDR3 totals 15 residues. V lost 4 bases and J lost 4; bases outside the gene matches: 4. The CDR3 DNA reads TGTGCCAGCAGTGGGGACAGGGGGCTGGGCACTGAAGCTTTCTTT. This gives the protein CASSGDRGLGTEAFF.

Worth noting for this clone: Mismatch with germline at one junction end may stem from a read error. This chain uses TRBV6-5 with TRBJ2-3; 10 nucleotides line up with TRBD1. The germline CDR1 and CDR2 sequences are MNHEY and SVGAGI. The CDR3 is 15 residues long. As DNA, the CDR3 is TGTGCCAGCAGTCCCTCGACAGGGGGCACGGATACGCAGTATTTT. Its translation is CASSPSTGGTDTQYF.

V and J are TRBV7-2 and TRBJ2-3; 9 bases align to TRBD2. V trimming: 1 base; J trimming: 4 bases; junction bases outside the gene matches: 12. Germline-derived CDR1 and CDR2 are SGHTA and FQGNSA. This CDR3 has 18 residues. Here the CDR3 reads CASSLGLVGGGASDTQYF. The CDR3, as DNA: TGTGCCAGCAGCTTAGGTCTGGTGGGCGGGGGGGCGTCAGATACGCAGTATTTT. The full variable domain, rest sourced from reference TRBV7-2 and TRBJ2-3, is GAGVSQSPSNKVTEKGKDVELRCDPISGHTALYWYRQSLGQGLEFLIYFQGNSAPDKSGLPSDRFSAERTGGSVSTLTIQRTQQEDSAVYLCASSLGLVGGGASDTQYFGPGTRLTVL.

This clone was observed a few times. The chain is built from TRBV6-5 and TRBJ2-2; D is unresolved. Between the trimmed V and J ends, which lost 7 bases and 2 bases, there was a span of 14 bases. Germline loops: CDR1 MNHEY, CDR2 SVGAGI. The CDR3 runs to 15 residues. CDR3 nucleotide sequence: TGTGCCAGCAACAGAGAGCTAACTAACACCGGGGAGCTGTTTTTT. This sequence encodes CASNRELTNTGELFF.

This rearrangement joins TRBV13 to TRBJ2-3, with D possibly matching TRBD2 (6 bases). CDR1 is PRHDT, CDR2 FYEKMQ, per germline (reference sequence). V was clipped by 6 bases and J by 6 bases, with 13 bases between them. The CDR3 is 13 residues long. The CDR3 bases are TGTGCCAGCAGGCCTACTAGCTCCGATACGCAGTATTTT. This codes for CASRPTSSDTQYF.

The gene calls are TRBV28 and TRBJ2-7; 8 nucleotides match TRBD2. V was pared by 6 bases and J by 2 bases, with 3 bases of the junction left unmatched. CDR1 and CDR2 from the germline V gene are MDHEN and SYDVKM. There are 13 residues in the CDR3. This CDR3 reads CASSRGGPYEQYF. CDR3 DNA: TGTGCCAGCAGCCGGGGGGGGCCCTACGAGCAGTACTTC.